This is a list of T cell receptor beta chains from one sample in a study of CXCR3-negative and CXCR3-positive naive CD8 T cells. Reanalyzing the 5' RACE reads, TCRdb keeps one entry per CDR3 protein, without DNA. The sample table sets out approximately 100,000 distinct CDR3 sequences. Sample: naive CXCR3+ CD8+ T cells from blood. These receptor sequences come from a human donor in good health. Some clones in this sample may be carry-over from other donors' samples. CDR3s include the opening cysteine and the closing phenylalanine or tryptophan. Each record gives: J gene, V gene, CDR3 protein.

TRBJ2-5,TRBV7-8,CASSLVGRLAGRETQYF
TRBJ2-7,TRBV28,CASSFPGDYEQYF
TRBJ2-1,TRBV7-9,CASSLGVGSSYNEQFF
TRBJ1-4,TRBV29-1,CSVATTGVRDNEKLFF
TRBJ2-3,TRBV5-5,CASSFWTGSDTQYF
TRBJ2-7,TRBV21-1,CASSNLTDSYEQYF
TRBJ2-5,TRBV27,CASSSRGHPEETQYF
TRBJ2-3,TRBV19,CASSIAGWSTDTQYF
TRBJ2-1,TRBV11-2,CASSLFAGGYNEQFF
TRBJ2-7,TRBV12-3/TRBV12-4,CASSLVGRGEQYF
TRBJ1-4,TRBV23-1,CASSQFSRDPLGGDEKLFF
TRBJ1-1,TRBV19,CATRNPGQHTGAFF
TRBJ2-7,TRBV29-1,CSVGGTRWSYEQYF
TRBJ1-5,TRBV7-7,CASSAPTPAWGSNQPQHF
TRBJ2-1,TRBV7-9,CASSLAGAYNEQFF
TRBJ1-2,TRBV7-9,CASSQGGVYGYTF
TRBJ2-7,TRBV5-1,CASSLVPASYEQYF
TRBJ2-1,TRBV2,CASSESLAGGYNEQFF
TRBJ1-2,TRBV29-1,CSALTGEGGYTF
TRBJ1-5,TRBV7-9,CASSSSGSNQPQHF
TRBJ1-1,TRBV14,CASSQTRQGDAFF
TRBJ2-3,TRBV9,CASTTGTSFTDTQYF
TRBJ2-3,TRBV12-3/TRBV12-4,CASSLASNTQYF
TRBJ1-3,TRBV7-9,CASSLSSSGNTIYF
TRBJ2-7,TRBV5-1,CASSLEGHEQYF
TRBJ2-3,TRBV9,CASSPSRGGLNTQYF
TRBJ1-1,TRBV7-9,CASSLVSGPNTEAFF
TRBJ2-7,TRBV21-1,CASSKRSGVGTYEQYF
TRBJ2-1,TRBV19,CASSIASGRYSSYNEQFF
TRBJ2-1,TRBV6-5,CASSYFLAREMGRYNEQFF
TRBJ2-5,TRBV6-5,CASSYSVPGLAVRETQYF
TRBJ2-1,TRBV28,CASSLGRATYNEQFF
TRBJ2-7,TRBV11-2,CASSLSDRSYEQYF
TRBJ2-7,TRBV7-2,CASRAPSGGNYEQYF
TRBJ2-7,TRBV5-5,CASSLVSGIEQYF
TRBJ2-1,TRBV12-3/TRBV12-4,CASSLRDRGYNEQFF
TRBJ1-5,TRBV4-2,CASSDGQGAINQPQHF
TRBJ2-7,TRBV20-1,CSAIELGYEQYF
TRBJ1-1,TRBV11-2,CASSLIDTGEAFF
TRBJ1-2,TRBV13,CASSFQMINWPKGQGNYGYTF
TRBJ1-3,TRBV12-3/TRBV12-4,CASSLSPSGNTIYF
TRBJ2-7,TRBV20-1,CSARKGFSGAAYEQYF
TRBJ2-1,TRBV10-1,CASSESPKSSYNEQFF
TRBJ2-1,TRBV29-1,CSVDPGQGYYNEQFF
TRBJ2-1,TRBV20-1,CSAGSLESSYNEQFF
TRBJ2-2,TRBV12-3/TRBV12-4,CASSLAGGADTGELFF